Ten or more counts support the clone carrying this T cell receptor beta chain. Its target is unknown. This sample was taken from a study of early T cells in non-severe SARS-CoV-2 infection. About the research overall: Unpaired chains resulted from sequencing bulk RNA of unsorted whole blood. Overall study results and limits: Reliance on VDJdb matching favored anti-spike CD8 responses; private and CD4 specificities were missed.

Attachment of unique molecular identifiers to individual cDNA molecules was performed. TCRdb re-called the 5' RACE reads with MiXCR, one entry per CDR3 protein. Of under 70,000 distinct CDR3 sequences listed, approximately 13% are singletons. The sample in question was whole blood, obtained at baseline. The clonotype was recovered from an adult who was a healthcare worker with PCR-confirmed SARS-CoV-2 infection or an uninfected control (not recorded which).

CDR3 loop: CASRGQGYTEAFF. In DNA form, the CDR3 reads TGTGCCAGCAGGGGACAGGGATATACTGAAGCTTTCTTT. V and J are TRBV12-3 or TRBV12-4 and TRBJ1-1; 9 positions match TRBD1. V shed 6 bases and J 5 bases; nucleotides not matched to a gene: 4. This CDR3 has 13 residues.